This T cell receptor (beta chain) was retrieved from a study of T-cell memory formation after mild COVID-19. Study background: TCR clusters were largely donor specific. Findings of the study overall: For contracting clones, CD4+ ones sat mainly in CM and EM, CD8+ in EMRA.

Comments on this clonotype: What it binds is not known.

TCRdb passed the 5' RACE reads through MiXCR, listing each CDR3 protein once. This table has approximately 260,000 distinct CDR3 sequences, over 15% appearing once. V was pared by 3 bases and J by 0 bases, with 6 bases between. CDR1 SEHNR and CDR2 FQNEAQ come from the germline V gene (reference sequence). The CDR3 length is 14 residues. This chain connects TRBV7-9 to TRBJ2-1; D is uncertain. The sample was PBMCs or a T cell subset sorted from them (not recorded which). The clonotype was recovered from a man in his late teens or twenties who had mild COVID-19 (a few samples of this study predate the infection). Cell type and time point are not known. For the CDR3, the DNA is TGTGCCAGCAGCTTTAGTGGCTCCTACAATGAGCAGTTCTTC. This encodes CASSFSGSYNEQFF.